Presented here are 17 T cell receptor beta chains from one specimen sequenced in a study of blood T cells in healthy people across ages. Using a J-beta primer mix together with a sample-barcoded 5' primer, a second PCR was run for about 6 to 11 cycles. TCRdb itself ran the 5' RACE reads through MiXCR, one entry per CDR3 protein. Among 920,000 or so distinct CDR3 sequences, more than 40% were seen once, and the ten largest hold 15% to 20%. Sequences were obtained from blood. These receptors were collected from a woman aged 55 to 70 in good health.

V gene TRBV6-1 combines with J gene TRBJ2-1, with D hard to call. Germline CDR1 MNHNS, CDR2 SASEGT. The CDR3 covers 12 residues. V dropped 2 bases and J dropped 5 bases, with 4 bases sitting between them. The CDR3 coding sequence is TGTGCCAGCAGTGAACGGAACAATGAGCAGTTCTTC. As protein: CASSERNNEQFF.

This clonotype was seen more than once but under ten times. The chain employs TRBV10-3 and TRBJ1-6; perhaps TRBD1 as D (5 bases). The CDR3 consists of 13 residues. Germline V gives CDR1 ENHRY, CDR2 SYGVKD. The V end lost 4 bases, the J end lost 9 bases, and 10 bases lay between the germline ends. The CDR3 region is CAISGDATSPLHF. Here the CDR3 DNA reads TGTGCCATCAGTGGGGACGCGACTTCACCCCTCCACTTT.

In this sample, this clonotype turned up a few times. The genes are TRBV7-3 and TRBJ1-1; 7 bases are a match to TRBD1. The V gene's germline CDR1 is SGHTA and CDR2 FQGTGA. V lost 5 bases and J lost 2; bases outside the gene matches: 11. The length of the CDR3 is 16 residues. This chain's CDR3 is CASSLSPGTANTEAFF. CDR3 in DNA: TGTGCCAGCAGCCTTTCCCCCGGGACAGCAAACACTGAAGCTTTCTTT.

The chain employs TRBV2 and TRBJ2-7; D is ambiguous. Germline V gene data show CDR1 as SNHLY and CDR2 as FYNNEI. V was pared by 0 bases and J by 2 bases, with 8 bases between. This CDR3 comprises 14 residues. The CDR3 DNA is TGTGCCAGCAGTGAAGCCAACCCGACCTACGAGCAGTACTTC. This gives the protein CASSEANPTYEQYF.

This clonotype appeared a few times. The J gene is TRBJ2-3, the V gene TRBV10-3; TRBD2 aligns across 11 bases. The trim removed 2 bases at V and 2 bases at J, leaving 6 bases unmatched. Germline V gene data show CDR1 as ENHRY and CDR2 as SYGVKD. This CDR3 contains 17 residues. The CDR3 region has the DNA TGTGCCATCAGTGAGGAGAGACTAGCGGGAATCACAGATACGCAGTATTTT. The encoded protein is CAISEERLAGITDTQYF.

The chain uses TRBV10-3 and TRBJ2-7; D possibly corresponds to TRBD1 (5 bases). V lost 3 bases, J lost 2 bases, and 8 bases lay in between. The germline V gene encodes CDR1 ENHRY and CDR2 SYGVKD. The CDR3 extends over 13 amino acids. DNA of the CDR3: TGTGCCATCAGTGAATTCAGGGCCTACGAGCAGTACTTC. Translation gives CAISEFRAYEQYF.

The chain employs TRBV5-1 and TRBJ2-6; D is uncertain. The CDR3 totals 16 residues. V lost 0 bases, J lost 0 bases, and 7 bases lay in between. The germline CDR1 and CDR2 sequences are SGHRS and YFSETQ. This CDR3 reads CASSLASDSGANVLTF. Here the CDR3 DNA reads TGCGCCAGCAGCTTGGCCTCGGACTCTGGGGCCAACGTCCTGACTTTC.

The CDR3 bases are TGTGCCACCAGCATCCCTAGCGGGACTTCCTACAATGAGCAGTTCTTC. Its translation: CATSIPSGTSYNEQFF. The chain uses TRBV15 and TRBJ2-1, with 9 bases fitting TRBD2. This CDR3 is built from 16 residues. Germline V gives CDR1 LNHNV, CDR2 YYDKDF (reference sequence). After removal of 4 bases from V and 1 base from J, the junction contained 5 bases not matched to a gene. The variable domain in full, with the rest retrieved from reference TRBV15 and TRBJ2-1, is DAMVIQNPRYQVTQFGKPVTLSCSQTLNHNVMYWYQQKSSQAPKLLFHYYDKDFNNEADTPDNFQSRRPNTSFCFLDIRSPGLGDTAMYLCATSIPSGTSYNEQFFGPGTRLTVL.

Ten or more counts support this clonotype. The chain links TRBV2 to TRBJ2-1, with D uncertain. The CDR3 is made up of 13 amino acids. V dropped 5 bases and J dropped 9 bases, with 14 bases sitting between them. Germline V lookup: CDR1 SNHLY, CDR2 FYNNEI. The CDR3 is CASSIDPPSEQFF. CDR3 sequence (DNA): TGTGCCAGCAGTATCGATCCACCATCTGAGCAGTTCTTC.

Only a few counts were recorded for this clonotype. The chain couples TRBV4-1 to TRBJ2-4; 7 bases agree with TRBD2. The CDR3 is made up of 15 amino acids. Germline V CDR1 and CDR2: MGHRA, YSYEKL. V was clipped by 0 bases and J by 4 bases; unmatched bases: 3. The CDR3 nucleotides read TGCGCCAGCAGCCAAGACGCTAGCGGAAAAAACATTCAGTACTTC. Protein product: CASSQDASGKNIQYF.

J is TRBJ2-7 and V is TRBV20-1; 7 nucleotides match TRBD1. The V gene's germline CDR1 is DFQATT and CDR2 SNEGSKA (reference sequence). Germline trimming cut 1 base from V and 4 bases from J; bases unmatched to any gene: 13. This CDR3 region has 16 residues. CDR3 loop: CSARGMGQMKTYEQYF. The CDR3 DNA reads TGCAGTGCTAGAGGGATGGGACAGATGAAGACTTACGAGCAGTACTTC.

Comments on this clonotype: At one end, the junction sequence differs from germline, possibly due to a read error. The chain recombines TRBV7-9 with TRBJ1-1; D may be TRBD1 (6 bases). The CDR3 length is 15 residues. Germline lookup yields CDR1 SEHNR and CDR2 FQNEAQ (reference sequence). The CDR3 coding sequence is TGTGCCAGCAGCCCCGACCACACAGGGAGGACTGAAGTTTTCTTT. Translated, it gives CASSPDHTGRTEVFF.

The chain employs TRBV4-1 and TRBJ1-1, with D maybe TRBD1 (6 bases). The CDR3 runs to 15 residues. Germline CDR1 and CDR2: MGHRA and YSYEKL. Trimming removed 0 bases at V and 1 base at J, with 9 bases between. CDR3 region: CASSQDPRGNTEAFF. The CDR3 DNA reads TGCGCCAGCAGCCAAGATCCCAGGGGGAACACTGAAGCTTTCTTT.

V gene TRBV6-2 or TRBV6-3 combines with J gene TRBJ2-5, with TRBD2 matching over 12 bases. There are 17 residues in the CDR3. Germline CDR1 is MNHEY and CDR2 is SVGEGT. J was trimmed by 11 bases and V by 3 bases; bases with no gene match: 16. The CDR3 region is CASSYFSSGRAGNEQYF. In DNA, the CDR3 is TGTGCCAGCAGTTATTTTTCTAGCGGGAGGGCCGGAAATGAGCAGTACTTC.

Comment on this clonotype: A much larger clone is a single base away; this may be a read error. This chain joins TRBV5-4 and TRBJ2-2; 8 bases are shared with TRBD2. The CDR3 runs to 17 residues. Germline loops: CDR1 SGHNT, CDR2 YYREEE (reference sequence). V lost 7 bases and J lost 5; bases outside the gene matches: 16. CDR3 nucleotides: TGTGCCAGCGGCTCGCCCTCCGGGACTAGTTCTACCGGGGAGCTGTTTTTT. This sequence encodes CASGSPSGTSSTGELFF. Complete variable domain (other parts from reference TRBV5-4 and TRBJ2-2): ETGVTQSPTHLIKTRGQQVTLRCSSQSGHNTVSWYQQALGQGPQFIFQYYREEENGRGNFPPRFSGLQFPNYSSELNVNALELDDSALYLCASGSPSGTSSTGELFFGEGSRLTVL.

The chain uses TRBV2 and TRBJ1-4; possibly TRBD1 for D (6 bases). Trimming removed 7 bases at V and 4 bases at J, with 16 bases between. The germline V gene has CDR1 SNHLY and CDR2 FYNNEI. The CDR3 extends over 15 amino acids. CDR3 in amino acids: CASILIQGFNEKLFF. CDR3 bases: TGTGCCAGCATCCTCATACAGGGTTTTAATGAAAAACTGTTTTTT. The full variable domain, completed using reference TRBV2 and TRBJ1-4, is EPEVTQTPSHQVTQMGQEVILRCVPISNHLYFYWYRQILGQKVEFLVSFYNNEISEKSEIFDDQFSVERPDGSNFTLKIRSTKLEDSAMYFCASILIQGFNEKLFFGSGTQLSVL.

The chain employs TRBV9 and TRBJ1-2; D gene ambiguous. The CDR3 is 12 residues long. The V end lost 3 bases, the J end lost 8 bases, and 11 bases lay between the germline ends. Per germline, CDR1 SGDLS and CDR2 YYNGEE. This CDR3 is CASSGARLGYTF. The CDR3 nucleotides read TGTGCCAGCAGCGGGGCGAGGCTAGGCTACACCTTC.